The entry below gives a single T cell receptor (beta chain) sequence along with its context. The entry originates in a study of blood T cell repertoires in COVID-19. Study summary: PBMCs, B-cell-depleted T cells, or T cells were the source of the cDNA or gDNA that made up the material.

How the authors handled the data: Estimated nucleated cell counts came from reference gene primer amplification. Sequencing was performed with immunoSEQ multiplex PCR; in TCRdb, only in-frame clones are kept and a portion is missing. V and J calls and clone size are copied from that table; D and trimming were computed from the DNA. The table shows over 130,000 clones, with about nine tenths occurring only once. The CDR3 has 16 amino acids. V shed 6 bases and J 1 base; nucleotides not matched to a gene: 7. The germline gives CDR1 SEHNR, CDR2 FQNEAQ (reference sequence). Source material: peripheral blood. The receptor comes from a woman aged 60-75 years with active or convalescent COVID-19. This chain links TRBV7-9 with TRBJ2-2; TRBD1 matches 8 bases. The DNA for the CDR3 is TGTGCCAGCAGATTGTACGGACAGGGGAACACCGGGGAGCTGTTTTTT. It yields the protein CASRLYGQGNTGELFF.